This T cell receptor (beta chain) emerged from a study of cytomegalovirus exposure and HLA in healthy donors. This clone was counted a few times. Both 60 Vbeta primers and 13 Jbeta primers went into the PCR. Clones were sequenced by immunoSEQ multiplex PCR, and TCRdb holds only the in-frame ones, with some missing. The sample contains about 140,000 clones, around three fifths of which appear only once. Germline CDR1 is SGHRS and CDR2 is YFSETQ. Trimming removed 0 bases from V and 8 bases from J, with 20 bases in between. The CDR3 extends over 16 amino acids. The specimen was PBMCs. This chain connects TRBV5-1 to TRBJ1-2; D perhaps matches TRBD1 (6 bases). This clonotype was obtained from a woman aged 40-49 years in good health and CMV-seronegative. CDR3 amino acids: CASSLGLQRGGEGYTF. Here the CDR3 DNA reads TGCGCCAGCAGCTTGGGCTTACAGCGCGGGGGCGAGGGCTACACCTTC.